The 32 T cell receptor beta chains below come from one sample, sequenced in a study of regulatory T cells in long-lasting Graves disease. Assembly of TCR beta libraries relied on iRepertoire HTBI primers together with Arm-PCR of CDR3 regions. TCRdb recomputed calls from the multiplex PCR reads with MiXCR, one row per CDR3 protein. The sample lists roughly 510,000 distinct CDR3 sequences; about 16% were seen once. As to time point: newly diagnosed GD, antithyroid drugs for less than 3 months. RNA extracted from PBMCs served as the sequencing template. These data were likewise used in another study, on T cells in Graves' hyperthyroidism and ophthalmopathy.

The sequenced sample was peripheral blood mononuclear cells (PBMCs), obtained at new diagnosis, from a patient treated with antithyroid drugs. Receptors were obtained from a man younger than 30 with Graves disease.

The sample holds a few counts of this clonotype. V and J are TRBV15 and TRBJ2-5, with 11 bases aligning to TRBD2. The trim removed 3 bases at V and 1 base at J, leaving 4 bases unmatched. Germline CDR1 and CDR2: LNHNV and YYDKDF (reference sequence). The CDR3 consists of 16 residues. CDR3 protein: CATSSSGRVTQETQYF. CDR3 nucleotide sequence: TGTGCCACCAGCAGTAGCGGGAGGGTCACCCAAGAGACCCAGTACTTC.

This clonotype was detected many times. The CDR3 DNA is TGTGCCAGCAGTTCCGGACAACAAGAGACCCAGTACTTC. Amino acid sequence: CASSSGQQETQYF. V is TRBV28 and J is TRBJ2-5; D perhaps matches TRBD1 (5 bases). CDR1 is MDHEN and CDR2 is SYDVKM in the germline V gene. V was shortened by 4 bases and J by 2 bases, with 8 bases between the two germline ends. This CDR3 comprises 13 residues.

This clonotype was observed a few times. The genes are TRBV9 and TRBJ2-5, with 9 bases identical to TRBD1. The CDR3 runs to 14 residues. The J segment lost 4 bases and the V segment lost 4 bases, leaving 5 bases of the junction unmatched. Germline V gene sequence: CDR1 SGDLS, CDR2 YYNGEE. In DNA, the CDR3 is TGTGCCAGCAGCATGGGACAGGGAGGAGAGACCCAGTACTTC. This encodes CASSMGQGGETQYF.

In its sample, this clonotype was seen a few times. The V and J genes are TRBV27 and TRBJ2-1; 7 bases match TRBD1. The germline CDR1 and CDR2 sequences are MNHEY and SMNVEV (reference sequence). This CDR3 is 16 amino acids long. Losses at the gene ends were 4 bases for V and 0 bases for J; bases not matched to a gene: 6. The CDR3, as DNA: TGTGCCAGCAGTTACTTCAGGGGGAGCTCCTACAATGAGCAGTTCTTC. Its translation is CASSYFRGSSYNEQFF.

This chain joins TRBV20-1 and TRBJ1-1; D call uncertain. The CDR3 contains 16 residues. The V gene lost 0 bases and the J gene lost 5 bases, with 19 bases spanning the gap. CDR1 and CDR2 (germline): DFQATT, SNEGSKA (reference sequence). The CDR3 region has the DNA TGCAGTGCTAGAGATTACGATTTGGCAGAGCGTACTGAAGCTTTCTTT. It codes for CSARDYDLAERTEAFF.

This clonotype came up once. The J gene is TRBJ2-5, the V gene TRBV15; TRBD1 matches 9 bases. In germline, CDR1 is LNHNV, CDR2 YYDKDF (reference sequence). V trimming: 5 bases; J trimming: 3 bases; junction bases outside the gene matches: 4. The CDR3 covers 14 residues. CDR3 sequence (DNA): TGTGCCACCAGCGGGACAGGGTCGGAAGAGACCCAGTACTTC. This sequence encodes CATSGTGSEETQYF.

The chain combines TRBV2 with TRBJ2-7; D uncertain. Germline V CDR1 and CDR2: SNHLY, FYNNEI. The CDR3 consists of 14 residues. V was cut by 3 bases and J by 2 bases, with 11 bases left in between. The CDR3 bases are TGTGCCAGCAGTGACGAGGCAGGCCCCTACGAGCAGTACTTC. Protein: CASSDEAGPYEQYF.

The rearrangement links TRBV18 to TRBJ2-3; no clear D. Germline V gene lookup returns CDR1 KGHSH and CDR2 LQKENI. The CDR3 length is 18 residues. The V end was cut by 3 bases, the J end by 1 base, with 20 bases between. The CDR3 here is CASSPPTVWADGTDTQYF. CDR3 coding DNA: TGTGCCAGCTCACCCCCGACTGTCTGGGCCGACGGCACAGATACGCAGTATTTT.

This clonotype has at least ten counts. The CDR3 loop reads CASSPTGIGYGYTF. DNA for the CDR3: TGTGCCAGCAGTCCTACAGGGATAGGATATGGCTACACCTTC. The chain recombines TRBV2 with TRBJ1-2; tentative D call: TRBD1 (6 bases). The CDR3 spans 14 residues. V lost 5 bases to trimming and J lost 5 bases, with 15 bases between them. The germline CDR1 and CDR2 sequences are SNHLY and FYNNEI.

This CDR3 reads CASSPEGAYTDTQYF. CDR3 sequence (DNA): TGTGCCAGCAGCCCCGAGGGGGCCTACACAGATACGCAGTATTTT. This chain connects TRBV28 to TRBJ2-3, with 7 bases identical to TRBD1. J gave up 2 bases and V 6 bases, and 8 bases lay outside the gene matches. Germline V gives CDR1 MDHEN, CDR2 SYDVKM. There are 15 residues in the CDR3.

A few counts support this clonotype. The rearrangement uses TRBV5-1 and TRBJ1-6; D not certain. Trimming removed 5 bases from V and 7 bases from J, with 16 bases in between. The CDR3 contains 15 residues. Per the germline V gene, CDR1 is SGHRS and CDR2 is YFSETQ. The CDR3 coding sequence is TGCGCCAGCAGTTCTAGGGTGGCGCCGAATTCACCCCTCCACTTT. This codes for CASSSRVAPNSPLHF.

Only a few counts were recorded for this clonotype. The V call is TRBV12-3 or TRBV12-4, the J call TRBJ2-7; tentative D call: TRBD1 (6 bases). V dropped 8 bases and J dropped 2 bases, with 16 bases sitting between them. The CDR3 totals 14 residues. The CDR3, as DNA: TGTGCCAGCGCCCCAGTGGGACAAACCTACGAGCAGTACTTC. Residues: CASAPVGQTYEQYF.

This clonotype has at least ten counts. The J gene is TRBJ2-7, the V gene TRBV7-9, with TRBD1 matching 7 bases. The CDR3 is made up of 15 amino acids. The J segment lost 3 bases and the V segment lost 5 bases, leaving 10 bases of the junction unmatched. Germline CDR1 SEHNR, CDR2 FQNEAQ (reference sequence). The CDR3 is CASSPARTGFYEQYF. CDR3 coding DNA: TGTGCCAGCAGCCCCGCCCGGACAGGTTTCTACGAGCAGTACTTC.

V usage is TRBV29-1 and J usage is TRBJ2-1, with 7 bases that match TRBD1. V was clipped by 7 bases and J by 0 bases; unmatched bases: 9. The CDR3 runs 15 residues. Germline V gene sequence: CDR1 SQVTM, CDR2 ANQGSEA. The CDR3 DNA reads TGCAGCGGAGGGGTGGGACAGAGCTCCTACAATGAGCAGTTCTTC. This codes for CSGGVGQSSYNEQFF.

This clonotype was recorded many times. V usage is TRBV18 and J usage is TRBJ2-1, with 9 bases fitting TRBD2. V lost 5 bases, J lost 5 bases, and 7 bases stayed unmatched. Germline assignment: CDR1 KGHSH and CDR2 LQKENI. The CDR3 is made up of 15 amino acids. The CDR3 is CASSALAGPHNEQFF. In DNA, the CDR3 is TGTGCCAGCTCAGCGCTAGCGGGGCCTCACAATGAGCAGTTCTTC.

This clonotype came up a few times. The chain is built from TRBV29-1 and TRBJ2-1, with TRBD2 identical over 11 bases. CDR1 is SQVTM and CDR2 is ANQGSEA in the germline V gene. The CDR3 loop spans 14 amino acids. Trimming removed 6 bases from V and 12 bases from J; junction bases left unmatched: 13. DNA of the CDR3: TGCAGCGTGCCCCCCACTCTCACTAGCGGGAGGCAGTTCTTC. It codes for CSVPPTLTSGRQFF.

The chain joins TRBV19 to TRBJ2-3, with 11 positions matching TRBD2. Germline CDR1 reads LNHDA; CDR2 reads SQIVND (reference sequence). The trim removed 6 bases at V and 4 bases at J, leaving 9 bases unmatched. The length of the CDR3 is 16 residues. CDR3 sequence reads: CASRGLLAGVADTQYF. The CDR3 DNA follows: TGTGCCAGTAGGGGGCTACTAGCGGGAGTAGCAGATACGCAGTATTTT.

This clonotype has only a few counts. The rearrangement joins TRBV5-1 to TRBJ2-7; D is possibly TRBD2 (6 bases). The CDR3 has 12 residues. Germline lookup yields CDR1 SGHRS and CDR2 YFSETQ. Trimming left V 5 bases short and J 8 bases short, with 14 bases between. In DNA, the CDR3 is TGCGCCAGCAGGGAACGGGGGTTGAAGCAGTACTTC. It yields the protein CASRERGLKQYF.

The V call is TRBV20-1, the J call TRBJ2-1, with 10 bases lining up with TRBD2. The length of the CDR3 is 16 residues. The ends lost 6 bases at V and 3 bases at J; junction bases unmatched: 11. From germline, CDR1 is DFQATT and CDR2 SNEGSKA (reference sequence). The CDR3: CSAIPSGTSVYNEQFF. CDR3 coding DNA: TGCAGTGCGATTCCCTCCGGGACTAGCGTCTACAATGAGCAGTTCTTC.

This clonotype has more than one count but fewer than ten. The chain has TRBV10-3 and TRBJ2-1; the match to TRBD2 covers 10 bases. CDR3 size: 13 residues. Losses at the gene ends were 10 bases for V and 9 bases for J; bases not matched to a gene: 9. Germline values: CDR1 ENHRY, CDR2 SYGVKD. The CDR3 here is CATGIAGGPEQFF. DNA of the CDR3: TGTGCCACCGGCATAGCGGGAGGCCCTGAGCAGTTCTTC.

The chain is built from TRBV20-1 and TRBJ2-7; D perhaps matches TRBD2 (6 bases). The V end was cut by 4 bases, the J end by 7 bases, with 17 bases between. Germline CDR1 reads DFQATT; CDR2 reads SNEGSKA (reference sequence). CDR3 size: 13 residues. The chain's CDR3 is CSANPGTHGEQYF. CDR3 bases: TGCAGTGCTAACCCCGGGACTCACGGAGAGCAGTACTTC.

V is TRBV27 and J is TRBJ2-2; D possibly corresponds to TRBD2 (5 bases). The CDR3 runs to 14 residues. CDR1 and CDR2 from the germline V gene are MNHEY and SMNVEV (reference sequence). The V and J ends lost 5 bases and 6 bases respectively, with 13 bases between them. Here the CDR3 DNA reads TGTGCCAGCAGTACCCTAGCAACTCCCGGGGAGCTGTTTTTT. This sequence encodes CASSTLATPGELFF.

A word on this clonotype: A read error may be the cause here, since a much bigger clone is one base away. The chain links TRBV5-1 to TRBJ2-1; maybe TRBD1 (6 bases). Germline CDR1 and CDR2: SGHRS and YFSETQ. The V and J ends lost 9 bases and 10 bases respectively, with 26 bases between them. This CDR3 has 15 amino acids. The CDR3 sequence: CATSLGAVSGHEQFF. The CDR3 DNA reads as TGCGCCACCTCGTTGGGGGCCGTCTCTGGCCACGAGCAGTTCTTC.

This clonotype occurred a few times. This chain joins TRBV6-1 and TRBJ1-1; weak D call: TRBD1 (5 bases). Trimming removed 6 bases at V and 4 bases at J, with 9 bases between. Germline V gene data show CDR1 as MNHNS and CDR2 as SASEGT. This CDR3 region has 12 residues. CDR3 DNA: TGTGCCAGCAGGGGGGTGGGCACTGAAGCTTTCTTT. Protein: CASRGVGTEAFF.

This clonotype was seen ten or more times. The chain joins TRBV11-2 to TRBJ2-2; unclear D gene. V was pared by 2 bases and J by 0 bases, with 10 bases between. The CDR3 spans 16 residues. Germline CDR1 reads SGHAT; CDR2 reads FQNNGV. This CDR3 reads CASSLQRLANTGELFF. The DNA for the CDR3 is TGTGCCAGCAGCTTACAGAGGCTAGCGAACACCGGGGAGCTGTTTTTT.

There are many counts of this clonotype. The chain couples TRBV12-3 or TRBV12-4 to TRBJ1-1, with no clear D. V was shortened by 2 bases and J by 4 bases, with 14 bases between the two germline ends. CDR3 length: 15 residues. The CDR3 loop reads CASSLSGRPTTEAFF. The CDR3 DNA reads as TGTGCCAGCAGTTTAAGTGGCAGGCCAACCACTGAAGCTTTCTTT.

This clonotype was seen many times. The chain combines TRBV6-1 with TRBJ1-5; TRBD1 might be the D (6 bases). This CDR3 comprises 15 residues. Trimming shortened V by 6 bases and J by 4 bases, and 16 bases separated the two germline ends. Looked up from germline, CDR1 is MNHNS and CDR2 is SASEGT. CDR3 residues: CASRGRGDGNQPQHF. The CDR3 nucleotides are TGTGCCAGCAGAGGAAGGGGGGACGGTAATCAGCCCCAGCATTTT.

V gene TRBV12-3 or TRBV12-4 combines with J gene TRBJ2-1; D is possibly TRBD1 (5 bases). Trimming stripped 5 bases from V and 3 bases from J, with 8 bases between. The length of the CDR3 is 13 residues. The CDR3: CASSVGHYNEQFF. CDR3 in DNA: TGTGCCAGCAGTGTCGGACACTACAATGAGCAGTTCTTC.

This clonotype has just a few counts. J is TRBJ2-3 and V is TRBV5-1; TRBD2 matches 7 bases. The CDR3 contains 15 residues. J was trimmed by 4 bases and V by 0 bases; bases with no gene match: 5. Germline V lookup: CDR1 SGHRS, CDR2 YFSETQ. DNA for the CDR3: TGCGCCAGCAGCTTGGGGCCAGCGGGGTCAGATACGCAGTATTTT. As protein: CASSLGPAGSDTQYF.

This clonotype was observed a handful of times. This sequence may be a read error, since a much larger clone differs from it by one base. The chain couples TRBV28 to TRBJ2-3; tentatively, D is TRBD2 (6 bases). CDR3 length: 17 residues. The germline V gene encodes CDR1 MDHEN and CDR2 SYDVKM. The CDR3 loop reads CAGSAPEERARTDTQYF. In nucleotides, the CDR3 is TGTGCCGGCAGTGCTCCAGAGGAGCGGGCCCGCACAGATACGCAGTATTTT.

Remarks on this clonotype: Just one base apart from a much larger clone, this may be a read error. The CDR3 carries no conserved terminal phenylalanine or tryptophan, so it likely arises from a read error. The V and J genes are TRBV5-1 and TRBJ2-3; TRBD1 matches at 7 bases. This CDR3 is 15 amino acids long. Trimming took 4 bases from V and 0 from J; bases not matched to a gene: 5. Germline values: CDR1 SGHRS, CDR2 YFSETQ. The CDR3 protein is CASSLDRPSTDTQYL. Written as DNA, the CDR3 is TGCGCCAGCAGCCTGGACAGGCCTAGCACAGATACGCAGTATCTT.

This clonotype was counted many times. At one end the junction does not follow the germline gene, possibly because of a read error. J is TRBJ2-5 and V is TRBV6-2 or TRBV6-3; 9 nucleotides agree with TRBD2. CDR1 and CDR2 from the germline V gene are MNHEY and SVGEGT. The CDR3 is made up of 16 amino acids. CDR3 DNA: TGTGCCAGCAGTGAGCCCCTAGCGGGAATCCAAGAGAGCCAGTACTTC. Amino acid sequence: CASSEPLAGIQESQYF.